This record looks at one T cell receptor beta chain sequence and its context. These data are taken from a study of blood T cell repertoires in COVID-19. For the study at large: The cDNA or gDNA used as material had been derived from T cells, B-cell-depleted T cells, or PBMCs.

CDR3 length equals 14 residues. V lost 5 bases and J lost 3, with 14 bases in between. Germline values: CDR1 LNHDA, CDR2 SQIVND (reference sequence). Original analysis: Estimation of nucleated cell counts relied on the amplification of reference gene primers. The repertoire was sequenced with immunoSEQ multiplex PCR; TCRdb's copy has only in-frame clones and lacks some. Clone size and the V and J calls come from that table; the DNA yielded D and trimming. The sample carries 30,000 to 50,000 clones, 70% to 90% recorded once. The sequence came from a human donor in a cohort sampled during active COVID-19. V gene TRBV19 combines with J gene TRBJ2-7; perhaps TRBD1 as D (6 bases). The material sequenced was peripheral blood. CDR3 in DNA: TGTGCCAGTAGTTTGCCGGGACAACTCTACGAGCAGTACTTC. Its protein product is CASSLPGQLYEQYF.